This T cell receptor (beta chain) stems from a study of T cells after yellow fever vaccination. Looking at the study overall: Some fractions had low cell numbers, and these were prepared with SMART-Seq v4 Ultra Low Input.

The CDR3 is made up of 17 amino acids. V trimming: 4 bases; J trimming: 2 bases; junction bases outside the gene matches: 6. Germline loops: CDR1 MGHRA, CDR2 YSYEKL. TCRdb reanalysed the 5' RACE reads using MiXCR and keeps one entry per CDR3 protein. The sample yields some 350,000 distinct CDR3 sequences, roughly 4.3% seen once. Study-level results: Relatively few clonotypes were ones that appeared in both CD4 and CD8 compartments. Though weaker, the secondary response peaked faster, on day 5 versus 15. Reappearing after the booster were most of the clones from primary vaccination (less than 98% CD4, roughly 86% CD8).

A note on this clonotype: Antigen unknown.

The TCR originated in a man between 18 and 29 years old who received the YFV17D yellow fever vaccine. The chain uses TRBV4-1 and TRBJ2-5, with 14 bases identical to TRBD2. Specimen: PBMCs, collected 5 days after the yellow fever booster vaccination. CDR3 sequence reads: CASSRYGLAGGQETQYF. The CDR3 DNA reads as TGCGCCAGCAGCCGATACGGACTAGCGGGGGGACAAGAGACCCAGTACTTC.